The 5 T cell receptor beta chains reported below all come from one sample, sequenced in a study of T cell responses to AZD1222 COVID-19 vaccine. Repertoires were generated with immunoSEQ multiplex PCR, while TCRdb's copy carries only in-frame clones and drops some. The repertoire holds tens of thousands of clones, with under 95% as singletons. Source: peripheral blood, taken 28 days after the second AZD1222 dose. These receptors all stem from an adult who received the AZD1222 COVID-19 vaccine.

The chain combines TRBV9 with TRBJ2-5; 8 nucleotides match TRBD2. V lost 4 bases to trimming and J lost 5 bases; unmatched junction nucleotides: 10. The CDR3 is 15 residues long. Germline CDR1 and CDR2: SGDLS and YYNGEE. This chain's CDR3 is CASSPPGTSLETQYF. The CDR3 nucleotides read TGTGCCAGCAGCCCCCCCGGGACTAGTCTGGAGACCCAGTACTTC.

As regards this clone: In the same sample, other DNA sequences code for this CDR3. The V call is TRBV20-1, the J call TRBJ1-1; D remains ambiguous. CDR1 is DFQATT and CDR2 is SNEGSKA in the germline V gene (reference sequence). Between the trimmed V and J ends, which lost 5 bases and 3 bases, there was a span of 7 bases. The CDR3 length is 11 residues. The CDR3 DNA is TGCAGTGCTCGGGAGGACACTGAAGCTTTCTTT. This encodes CSAREDTEAFF.

The table lists this clone with a count of one. The chain combines TRBV15 with TRBJ2-7, with 7 bases matching TRBD1. The CDR3 loop spans 16 amino acids. Germline V gene lookup returns CDR1 LNHNV and CDR2 YYDKDF (reference sequence). V lost 0 bases and J lost 3; bases outside the gene matches: 8. The CDR3 nucleotides read TGTGCCACCAGCAGAGATAGGAGTCAGGGGGTCTACGAGCAGTACTTC. Protein sequence: CATSRDRSQGVYEQYF.

The chain is built from TRBV4-1 and TRBJ2-5; 12 positions match TRBD2. The V and J ends lost 6 bases and 4 bases, in that order; junction bases with no gene match: 6. The CDR3 spans 15 residues. Germline V gene data show CDR1 as MGHRA and CDR2 as YSYEKL. CDR3 protein: CASSPGTSGRETQYF. CDR3 bases: TGCGCCAGCAGTCCCGGGACTAGCGGGCGAGAGACCCAGTACTTC.

The V and J genes are TRBV7-9 and TRBJ1-1; no reliable D call. Germline V lookup: CDR1 SEHNR, CDR2 FQNEAQ (reference sequence). Trimming left V 1 base short and J 1 base short, with 16 bases between. The CDR3 is made up of 17 amino acids. The chain's CDR3 is CASSLERSKGGNTEAFF. CDR3 nucleotide sequence: TGTGCCAGCAGCTTAGAACGGTCGAAAGGAGGGAACACTGAAGCTTTCTTT.